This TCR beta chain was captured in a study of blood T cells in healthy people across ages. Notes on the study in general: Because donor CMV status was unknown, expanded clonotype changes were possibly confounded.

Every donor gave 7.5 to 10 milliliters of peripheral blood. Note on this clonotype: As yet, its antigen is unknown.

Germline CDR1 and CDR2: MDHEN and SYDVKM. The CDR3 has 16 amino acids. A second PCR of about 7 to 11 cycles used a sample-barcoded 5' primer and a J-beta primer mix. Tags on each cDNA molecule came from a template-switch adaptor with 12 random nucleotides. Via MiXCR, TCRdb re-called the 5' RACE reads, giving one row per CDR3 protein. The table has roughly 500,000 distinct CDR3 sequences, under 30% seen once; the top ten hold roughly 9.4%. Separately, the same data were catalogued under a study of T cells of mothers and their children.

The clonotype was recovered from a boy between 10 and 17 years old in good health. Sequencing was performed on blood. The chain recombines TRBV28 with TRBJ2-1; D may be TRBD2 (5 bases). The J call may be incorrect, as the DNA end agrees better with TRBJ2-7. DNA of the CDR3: TGTGCCAGCAGTCCAACCGACGTGGCCCTTACGGGGGAGCAGTACTTC. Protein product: CASSPTDVALTGEQYF.